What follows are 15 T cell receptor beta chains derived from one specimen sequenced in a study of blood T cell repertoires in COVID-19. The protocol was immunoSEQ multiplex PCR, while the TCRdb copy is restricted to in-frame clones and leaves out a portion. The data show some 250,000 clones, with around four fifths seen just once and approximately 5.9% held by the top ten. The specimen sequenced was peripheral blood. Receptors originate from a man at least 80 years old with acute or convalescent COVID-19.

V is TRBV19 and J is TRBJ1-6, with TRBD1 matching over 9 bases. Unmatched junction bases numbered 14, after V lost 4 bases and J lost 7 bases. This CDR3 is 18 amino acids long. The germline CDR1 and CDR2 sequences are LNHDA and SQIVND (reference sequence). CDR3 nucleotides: TGTGCCAGTAGTAGGAGCACAGGTGGGACAGGGAAAAATTCACCCCTCCACTTT. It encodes CASSRSTGGTGKNSPLHF.

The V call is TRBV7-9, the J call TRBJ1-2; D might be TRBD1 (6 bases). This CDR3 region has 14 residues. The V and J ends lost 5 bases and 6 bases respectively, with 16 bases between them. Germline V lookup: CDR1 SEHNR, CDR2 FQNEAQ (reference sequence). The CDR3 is CASSRGQPKDGYTF. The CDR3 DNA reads TGTGCCAGCAGCCGAGGACAGCCCAAGGATGGCTACACCTTC.

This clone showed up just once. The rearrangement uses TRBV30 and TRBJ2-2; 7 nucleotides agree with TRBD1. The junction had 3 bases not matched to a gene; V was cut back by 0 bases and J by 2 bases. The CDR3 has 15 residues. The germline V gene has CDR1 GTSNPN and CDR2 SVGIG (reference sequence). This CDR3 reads CAWSVQGLNTGELFF. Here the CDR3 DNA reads TGTGCCTGGAGTGTACAGGGGCTTAACACCGGGGAGCTGTTTTTT.

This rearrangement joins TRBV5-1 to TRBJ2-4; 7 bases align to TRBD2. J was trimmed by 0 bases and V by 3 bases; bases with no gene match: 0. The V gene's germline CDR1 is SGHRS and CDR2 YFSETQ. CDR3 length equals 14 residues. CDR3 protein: CASSSGGAKNIQYF. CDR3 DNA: TGCGCCAGCAGCTCGGGGGGAGCCAAAAACATTCAGTACTTC.

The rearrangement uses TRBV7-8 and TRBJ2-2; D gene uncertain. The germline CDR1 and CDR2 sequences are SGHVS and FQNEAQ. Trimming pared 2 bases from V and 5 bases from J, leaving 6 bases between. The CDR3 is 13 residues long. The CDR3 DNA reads TGTGCCAGCAGCTTAACGACTACCGGGGAGCTGTTTTTT. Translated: CASSLTTTGELFF.

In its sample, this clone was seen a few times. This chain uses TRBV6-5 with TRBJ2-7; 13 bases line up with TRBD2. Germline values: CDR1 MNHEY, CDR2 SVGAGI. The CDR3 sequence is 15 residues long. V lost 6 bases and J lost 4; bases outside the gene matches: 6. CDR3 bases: TGTGCCAGCAGCCGACTAGCGGGGGGTCTTTACGAGCAGTACTTC. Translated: CASSRLAGGLYEQYF.

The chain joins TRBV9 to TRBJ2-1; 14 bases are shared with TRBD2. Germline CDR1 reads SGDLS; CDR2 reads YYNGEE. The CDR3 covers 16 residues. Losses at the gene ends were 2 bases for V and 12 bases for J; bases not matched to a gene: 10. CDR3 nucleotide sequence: TGTGCCAGCAGCGTGGGACTAGCGGGAGTTATGGGTTGGCAGTTCTTC. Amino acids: CASSVGLAGVMGWQFF. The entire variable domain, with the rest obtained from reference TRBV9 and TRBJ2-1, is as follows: DSGVTQTPKHLITATGQRVTLRCSPRSGDLSVYWYQQSLDQGLQFLIQYYNGEERAKGNILERFSAQQFPDLHSELNLSSLELGDSALYFCASSVGLAGVMGWQFFGPGTRLTVL.

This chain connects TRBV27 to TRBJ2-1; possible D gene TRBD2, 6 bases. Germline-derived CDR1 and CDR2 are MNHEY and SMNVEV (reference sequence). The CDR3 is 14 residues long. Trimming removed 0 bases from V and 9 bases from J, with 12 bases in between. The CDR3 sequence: CASSLSGGIGEQFF. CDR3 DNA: TGTGCCAGCAGTTTATCGGGCGGGATAGGTGAGCAGTTCTTC.

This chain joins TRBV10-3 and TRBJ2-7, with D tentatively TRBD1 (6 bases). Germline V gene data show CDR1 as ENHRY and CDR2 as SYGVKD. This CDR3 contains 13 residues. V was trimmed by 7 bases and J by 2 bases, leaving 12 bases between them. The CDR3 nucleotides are TGTGCCATCAACTCCCGGACAGCCTACGAGCAGTACTTC. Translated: CAINSRTAYEQYF.

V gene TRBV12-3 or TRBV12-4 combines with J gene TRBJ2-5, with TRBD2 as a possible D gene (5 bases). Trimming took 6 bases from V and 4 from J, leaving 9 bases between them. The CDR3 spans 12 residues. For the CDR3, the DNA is TGTGCCAGCAGCCTAGGGAGAGAGACCCAGTACTTC. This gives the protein CASSLGRETQYF.

The CDR3 DNA reads as TGTGCCAGTAGTGGGGGAGCGGGACCCACCTACGAGCAGTACTTC. Translation: CASSGGAGPTYEQYF. This chain connects TRBV19 to TRBJ2-7, with TRBD2 matching 7 bases. The ends lost 5 bases at V and 2 bases at J; junction bases unmatched: 9. The germline V gene encodes CDR1 LNHDA and CDR2 SQIVND (reference sequence). This CDR3 is built from 15 residues.

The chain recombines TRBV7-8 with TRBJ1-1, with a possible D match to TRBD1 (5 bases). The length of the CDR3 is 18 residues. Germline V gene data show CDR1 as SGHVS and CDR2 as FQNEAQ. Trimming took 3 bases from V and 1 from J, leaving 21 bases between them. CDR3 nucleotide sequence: TGTGCCAGCAGCTTTCTAGCGGGGAGGGGAGGGGCGAACACTGAAGCTTTCTTT. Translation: CASSFLAGRGGANTEAFF.

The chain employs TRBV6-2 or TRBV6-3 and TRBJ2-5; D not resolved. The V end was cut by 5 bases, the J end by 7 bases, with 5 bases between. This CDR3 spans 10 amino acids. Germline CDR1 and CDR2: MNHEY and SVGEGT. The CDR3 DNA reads TGTGCCAGCAGTAGAGGGACCCAGTACTTC. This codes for CASSRGTQYF.

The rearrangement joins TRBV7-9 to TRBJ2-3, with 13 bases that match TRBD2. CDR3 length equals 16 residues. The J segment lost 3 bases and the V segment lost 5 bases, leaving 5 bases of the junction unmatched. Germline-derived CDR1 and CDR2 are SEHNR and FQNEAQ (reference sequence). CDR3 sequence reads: CASSQLAGGPTDTQYF. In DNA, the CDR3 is TGTGCCAGCAGCCAACTAGCGGGAGGGCCGACAGATACGCAGTATTTT.

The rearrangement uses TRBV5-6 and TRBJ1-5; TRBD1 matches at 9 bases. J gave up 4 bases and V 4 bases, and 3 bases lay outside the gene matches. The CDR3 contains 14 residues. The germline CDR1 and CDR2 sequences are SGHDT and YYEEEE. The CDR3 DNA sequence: TGTGCCAGCAGCCAAGGACAGGGGAATCAGCCCCAGCATTTT. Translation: CASSQGQGNQPQHF.